The clone carrying this T cell receptor (beta chain) was counted a few times. What it recognizes is unknown. Sequence at one end of the junction differs from germline and may be a read error. Combining a sample-barcoded 5' primer with a J-beta primer mix, a second PCR ran for about 7 to 12 cycles. Via MiXCR, TCRdb re-called the 5' RACE reads, giving one row per CDR3 protein. This sample has roughly 800,000 distinct CDR3 sequences, with roughly 50% found just once. Donor samples were obtained from healthy Caucasian individuals from Russia, aged about 6 to 90. Isolation per sample recovered at least 7 million PBMCs. Total RNA, at least 5.5 micrograms per sample, came from PBMCs. The record originates from a study of blood T cells in healthy people across ages. Study observations and caveats: The diversity estimates, figures obtained from one million T cells, were considered underestimates.

Germline values: CDR1 LGHNA, CDR2 YNFKEQ. This CDR3 comprises 15 residues. The chain joins TRBV4-2 to TRBJ2-3; D unresolved. This receptor was obtained from a man aged 30 to 39 in good health. The sequenced sample was blood. The CDR3: CASSQDPAGAETQYF. As DNA, the CDR3 is TGTGCCAGCAGCCAAGATCCAGCAGGCGCAGAGACGCAGTATTTT.